The 2 T cell receptor beta chains reported below all come from one sample, sequenced in a study of PD-1 blockade in classical Hodgkin lymphoma. Time point: cycle 4 day 1 (C4D1), after 6 weeks of nivolumab. All trial patients relapsed after autologous stem cell transplantation. Clones were sequenced by immunoSEQ multiplex PCR, and TCRdb holds only the in-frame ones, with some missing. Of approximately 44,000 clones listed, about 70% were seen once; the top ten hold around 3.1%. The sample here was peripheral blood mononuclear cells (PBMCs), taken before the fourth cycle of nivolumab. The receptors stem from a human donor with classical Hodgkin lymphoma.

The chain combines TRBV18 with TRBJ2-1; D is perhaps TRBD2 (6 bases). V lost 6 bases to trimming and J lost 5 bases, with 11 bases between them. The CDR3 sequence is 13 residues long. Germline CDR1 and CDR2: KGHSH and LQKENI. The CDR3 reads CASSSGLNNEQFF. DNA for the CDR3: TGTGCCAGCTCCTCGGGACTGAACAATGAGCAGTTCTTC.

The chain combines TRBV5-1 with TRBJ1-1, with 11 bases lining up with TRBD1. The CDR3 contains 15 residues. CDR1 SGHRS and CDR2 YFSETQ come from the germline V gene. With V trimmed by 1 base and J by 5 bases, 4 bases remained unmatched. CDR3 sequence (DNA): TGCGCCAGCAGCTTGCCCGGACAGGGGGCTACTGAAGCTTTCTTT. It codes for CASSLPGQGATEAFF.